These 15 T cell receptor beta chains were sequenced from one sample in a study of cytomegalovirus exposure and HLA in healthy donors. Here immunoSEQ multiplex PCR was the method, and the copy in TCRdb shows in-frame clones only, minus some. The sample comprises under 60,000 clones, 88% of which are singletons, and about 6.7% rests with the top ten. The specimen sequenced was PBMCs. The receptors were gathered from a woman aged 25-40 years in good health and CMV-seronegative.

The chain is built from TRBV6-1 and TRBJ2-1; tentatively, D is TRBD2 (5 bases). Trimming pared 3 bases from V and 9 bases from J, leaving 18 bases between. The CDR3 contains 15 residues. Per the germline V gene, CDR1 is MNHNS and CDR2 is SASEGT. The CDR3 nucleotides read TGTGCCAGCAGTGAGCCTGGACCGGGATGGGGTGAGCAGTTCTTC. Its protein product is CASSEPGPGWGEQFF.

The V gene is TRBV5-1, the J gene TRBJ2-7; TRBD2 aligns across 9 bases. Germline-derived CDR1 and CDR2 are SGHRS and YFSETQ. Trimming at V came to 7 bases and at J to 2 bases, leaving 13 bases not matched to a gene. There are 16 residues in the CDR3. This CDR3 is CASRNGLAGLAYEQYF. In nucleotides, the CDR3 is TGCGCCAGCCGAAACGGGCTAGCGGGACTCGCCTACGAGCAGTACTTC. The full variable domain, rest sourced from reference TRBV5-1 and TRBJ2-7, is KAGVTQTPRYLIKTRGQQVTLSCSPISGHRSVSWYQQTPGQGLQFLFEYFSETQRNKGNFPGRFSGRQFSNSRSEMNVSTLELGDSALYLCASRNGLAGLAYEQYFGPGTRLTVT.

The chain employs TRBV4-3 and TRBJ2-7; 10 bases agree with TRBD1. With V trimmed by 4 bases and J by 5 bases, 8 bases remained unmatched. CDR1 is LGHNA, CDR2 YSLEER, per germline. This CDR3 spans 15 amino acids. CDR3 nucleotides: TGCGCCAGCAGCCCCCAAGTGGACAGGGGGAACGAGCAGTACTTC. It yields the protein CASSPQVDRGNEQYF.

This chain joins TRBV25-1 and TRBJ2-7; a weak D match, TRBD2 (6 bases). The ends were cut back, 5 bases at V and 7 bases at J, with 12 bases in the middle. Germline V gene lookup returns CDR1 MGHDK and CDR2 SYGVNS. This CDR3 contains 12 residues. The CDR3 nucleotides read TGTGCCAGCAGTATCGGACTAAGGGAGCAGTACTTC. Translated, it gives CASSIGLREQYF.

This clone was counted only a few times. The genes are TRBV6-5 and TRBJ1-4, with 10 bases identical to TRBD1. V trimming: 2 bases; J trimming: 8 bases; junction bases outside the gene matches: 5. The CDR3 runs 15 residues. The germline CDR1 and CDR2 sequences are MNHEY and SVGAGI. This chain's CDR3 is CASSYEGTGVEKLFF. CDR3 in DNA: TGTGCCAGCAGTTACGAAGGGACAGGGGTAGAAAAACTGTTTTTT.

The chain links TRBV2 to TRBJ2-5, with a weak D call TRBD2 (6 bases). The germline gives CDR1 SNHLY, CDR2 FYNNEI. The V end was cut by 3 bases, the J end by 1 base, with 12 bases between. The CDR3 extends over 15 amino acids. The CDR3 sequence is CASSDPRRAQETQYF. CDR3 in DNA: TGTGCCAGCAGTGACCCCAGGAGGGCCCAAGAGACCCAGTACTTC.

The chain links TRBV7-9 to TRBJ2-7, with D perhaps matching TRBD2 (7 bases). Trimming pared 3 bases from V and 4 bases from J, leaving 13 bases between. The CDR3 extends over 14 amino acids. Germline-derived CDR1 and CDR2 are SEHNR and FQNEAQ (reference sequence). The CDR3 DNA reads TGTGCCAGCAGCTTGGGCGGGGGCTTTTACGAGCAGTACTTC. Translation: CASSLGGGFYEQYF.

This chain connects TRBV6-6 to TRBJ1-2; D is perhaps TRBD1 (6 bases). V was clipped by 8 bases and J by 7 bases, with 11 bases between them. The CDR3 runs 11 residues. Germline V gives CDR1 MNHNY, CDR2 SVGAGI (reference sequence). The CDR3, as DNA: TGTGCCAGCGGCGCAGGGGTTGGCTACACCTTC. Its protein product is CASGAGVGYTF.

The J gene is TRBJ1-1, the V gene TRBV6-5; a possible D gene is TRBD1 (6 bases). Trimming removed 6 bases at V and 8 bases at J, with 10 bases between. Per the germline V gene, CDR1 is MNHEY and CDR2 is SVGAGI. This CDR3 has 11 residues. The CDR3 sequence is CASRRTEEAFF. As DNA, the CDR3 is TGTGCCAGCAGGCGGACAGAAGAAGCTTTCTTT.

The CDR3 region has the DNA TGTGCCAGTCAGAGTCGGCGGGAGGGTGTAGATACGCAGTATTTT. It yields the protein CASQSRREGVDTQYF. The rearrangement links TRBV6-5 to TRBJ2-3; 9 bases line up with TRBD2. V lost 9 bases and J lost 5; bases outside the gene matches: 12. The CDR3 totals 15 residues. Germline CDR1 MNHEY, CDR2 SVGAGI.

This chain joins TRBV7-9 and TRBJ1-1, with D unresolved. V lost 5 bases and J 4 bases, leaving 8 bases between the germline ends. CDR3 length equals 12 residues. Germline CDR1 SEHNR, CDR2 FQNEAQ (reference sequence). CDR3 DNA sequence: TGTGCCAGCAGCCCCGCAGGCACTGAAGCTTTCTTT. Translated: CASSPAGTEAFF.

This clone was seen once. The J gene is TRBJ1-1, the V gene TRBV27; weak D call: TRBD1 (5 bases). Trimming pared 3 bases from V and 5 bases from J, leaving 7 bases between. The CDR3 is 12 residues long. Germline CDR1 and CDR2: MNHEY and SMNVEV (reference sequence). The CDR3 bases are TGTGCCAGCAGTTTTCGGGGGACTGAAGCTTTCTTT. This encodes CASSFRGTEAFF.

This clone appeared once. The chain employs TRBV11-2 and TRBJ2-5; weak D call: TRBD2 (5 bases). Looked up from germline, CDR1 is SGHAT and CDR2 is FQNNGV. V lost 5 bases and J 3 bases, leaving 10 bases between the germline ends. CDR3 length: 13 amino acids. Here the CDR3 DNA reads TGTGCCAGCAGCCGGGGTGCTGAAGAGACCCAGTACTTC. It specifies CASSRGAEETQYF. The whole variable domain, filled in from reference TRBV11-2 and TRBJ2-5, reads EAGVAQSPRYKIIEKRQSVAFWCNPISGHATLYWYQQILGQGPKLLIQFQNNGVVDDSQLPKDRFSAERLKGVDSTLKIQPAKLEDSAVYLCASSRGAEETQYFGPGTRLLVL.

This CDR3 reads CASRPPTGNPGGQYF. CDR3 DNA sequence: TGTGCCAGCAGGCCCCCGACAGGGAACCCAGGGGGTCAGTACTTC. This chain links TRBV11-2 with TRBJ2-4; 7 bases fit TRBD1. CDR1 and CDR2 (germline): SGHAT, FQNNGV. V gave up 6 bases and J gave up 12 bases; unmatched junction bases: 17. This CDR3 has 15 amino acids.

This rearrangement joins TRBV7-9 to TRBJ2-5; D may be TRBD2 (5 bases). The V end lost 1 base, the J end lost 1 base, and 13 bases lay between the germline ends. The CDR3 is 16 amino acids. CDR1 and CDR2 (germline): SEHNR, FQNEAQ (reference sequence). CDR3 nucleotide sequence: TGTGCCAGCAGCTTAGGAATAGCGATGGGCCAAGAGACCCAGTACTTC. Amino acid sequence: CASSLGIAMGQETQYF.